What follows are 15 T cell receptor beta chains derived from one specimen sequenced in a study of T cells in Graves' hyperthyroidism and ophthalmopathy. TCR beta CDR3 sequences were amplified from RNA transcripts. The primer set for the first-round RT-PCR of the TCR CDR3 was HTBI. TCRdb called the multiplex PCR reads again in MiXCR, with one record for every CDR3 protein. The sample lists more than 300,000 distinct CDR3 sequences; 17% were seen once. Sequenced input: blood. These receptors all come from a woman in her twenties or thirties with Graves' hyperthyroidism that later progressed to Graves' ophthalmopathy.

The CDR3: CASSGGLAGVGEQFF. DNA of the CDR3: TGCGCCAGCAGCGGGGGACTAGCGGGAGTAGGTGAGCAGTTCTTC. The V gene is TRBV5-1, the J gene TRBJ2-1; TRBD2 agrees at 14 bases. Germline CDR1 SGHRS, CDR2 YFSETQ. The CDR3 loop spans 15 amino acids. V trimming: 4 bases; J trimming: 9 bases; junction bases outside the gene matches: 6.

This clonotype showed up many times. V and J are TRBV6-2 or TRBV6-3 and TRBJ2-7; tentatively, D is TRBD2 (6 bases). Germline V gene lookup returns CDR1 MNHEY and CDR2 SVGEGT. The CDR3 consists of 16 residues. V lost 5 bases and J 0 bases, leaving 17 bases between the germline ends. CDR3 DNA sequence: TGTGCCAGCAGTCCCCCGGAGGGAACCAGCTCCTACGAGCAGTACTTC. Translating it yields CASSPPEGTSSYEQYF.

This clonotype was picked up one time. CDR3 sequence: CASRDRRHTGELFF. In DNA, the CDR3 is TGTGCCAGCAGGGACAGGAGACACACCGGGGAGCTGTTTTTT. The chain couples TRBV2 to TRBJ2-2; 7 nucleotides agree with TRBD1. V lost 6 bases to trimming and J lost 3 bases; unmatched junction nucleotides: 4. This CDR3 comprises 14 residues. Germline CDR1 SNHLY, CDR2 FYNNEI.

In its sample, this clonotype was seen many times. J is TRBJ1-1 and V is TRBV6-1, with D possibly being TRBD1 (5 bases). CDR1 is MNHNS, CDR2 SASEGT, per germline. The V gene lost 6 bases and the J gene lost 10 bases, with 21 bases spanning the gap. The CDR3 is 14 amino acids. This CDR3 is CASSRAAGGLRAFF. In DNA form, the CDR3 reads TGTGCCAGCAGCCGAGCCGCCGGGGGACTAAGAGCTTTCTTT.

This clonotype has ten or more counts. The DNA for the CDR3 is TGCGCCAGCAGCTACCTCGGGGAGCGGGAAGACAATGAGCAGTTCTTC. Amino acid sequence: CASSYLGEREDNEQFF. The V gene is TRBV5-1, the J gene TRBJ2-1, with 7 bases lining up with TRBD2. V gave up 3 bases and J gave up 5 bases; unmatched junction bases: 11. The CDR3 is 16 amino acids. CDR1 SGHRS and CDR2 YFSETQ come from the germline V gene.

Ten or more counts support this clonotype. The rearrangement links TRBV5-1 to TRBJ2-1; TRBD1 might be the D (6 bases). Germline-derived CDR1 and CDR2 are SGHRS and YFSETQ. The CDR3 runs to 13 residues. Trimming removed 4 bases from V and 5 bases from J, with 10 bases in between. The CDR3 reads CASSPRQDNEQFF. CDR3 DNA sequence: TGCGCCAGCAGCCCGAGACAGGACAATGAGCAGTTCTTC.

This sequence joins TRBV20-1 and TRBJ2-5, with 11 nucleotides matching TRBD2. Trimming removed 3 bases from V and 5 bases from J; junction bases left unmatched: 5. The CDR3 length is 14 residues. Germline-derived CDR1 and CDR2 are DFQATT and SNEGSKA (reference sequence). CDR3 DNA sequence: TGCAGTGCTAGCACTAGCGGGAGATGGGAGACCCAGTACTTC. This codes for CSASTSGRWETQYF.

This clonotype was detected ten times or more. The chain uses TRBV11-2 and TRBJ2-1; D possibly corresponds to TRBD1 (6 bases). The V and J ends lost 5 bases and 11 bases respectively, with 16 bases between them. The CDR3 extends over 13 amino acids. The germline V gene has CDR1 SGHAT and CDR2 FQNNGV. This CDR3 is CASSQGQLIKQFF. CDR3 coding DNA: TGTGCCAGCAGCCAAGGACAGCTAATTAAGCAGTTCTTC.

This clonotype was counted a few times. This chain connects TRBV4-1 to TRBJ2-6, with TRBD1 matching 11 bases. V lost 0 bases to trimming and J lost 0 bases; unmatched junction nucleotides: 1. The CDR3 covers 18 residues. Germline loops: CDR1 MGHRA, CDR2 YSYEKL. The CDR3 region is CASSQEGQGVSGANVLTF. The CDR3 DNA sequence: TGCGCCAGCAGCCAAGAGGGACAGGGGGTCTCTGGGGCCAACGTCCTGACTTTC.

This clonotype was seen more than once but under ten times. The V gene is TRBV19, the J gene TRBJ2-5, with TRBD2 matching 11 bases. CDR1 is LNHDA, CDR2 SQIVND, per germline (reference sequence). This CDR3 has 15 residues. V gave up 3 bases and J gave up 4 bases; unmatched junction bases: 4. CDR3: CASSILGLAGETQYF. The CDR3 DNA reads TGTGCCAGTAGTATTTTAGGACTAGCGGGAGAGACCCAGTACTTC.

The rearrangement links TRBV19 to TRBJ1-5, with a weak D call TRBD1 (5 bases). The CDR3 loop spans 16 amino acids. CDR1 LNHDA and CDR2 SQIVND come from the germline V gene (reference sequence). The V end lost 9 bases, the J end lost 0 bases, and 18 bases lay between the germline ends. In DNA form, the CDR3 reads TGTGCCAGCCGGGACCCGGGCTGGTATAGCAATCAGCCCCAGCATTTT. The encoded protein is CASRDPGWYSNQPQHF.

This clonotype was picked up a small number of times. The chain carries TRBV4-2 and TRBJ2-3; 9 bases align to TRBD1. The CDR3 spans 18 residues. Trimming at V came to 5 bases and at J to 2 bases, leaving 14 bases not matched to a gene. Germline lookup yields CDR1 LGHNA and CDR2 YNFKEQ. CDR3: CASSEATGTGYYTDTQYF. The CDR3 DNA follows: TGTGCCAGCAGCGAAGCCACCGGGACAGGGTATTACACAGATACGCAGTATTTT.

There are a few counts of this clonotype. The chain combines TRBV4-1 with TRBJ2-2; D is undetermined. This CDR3 spans 15 amino acids. Germline V gene lookup returns CDR1 MGHRA and CDR2 YSYEKL. V gave up 1 base and J gave up 0 bases, with 6 bases separating them. This CDR3 is CASSQARANTGELFF. In DNA form, the CDR3 reads TGCGCCAGCAGCCAAGCTAGGGCGAACACCGGGGAGCTGTTTTTT.

As for this clonotype: A much larger clonotype is one base distant, so this may be a read error. This chain's CDR3 is CASSLGGRAGSTDTQYF. The DNA for the CDR3 is TGCGCCAGCAGCTTGGGGGGGAGGGCAGGGAGCACAGATACGCAGTATTTT. The rearrangement joins TRBV5-1 to TRBJ2-3; 7 positions agree with TRBD2. CDR1 is SGHRS and CDR2 is YFSETQ in the germline V gene. The CDR3 has 17 residues. The J segment lost 0 bases and the V segment lost 0 bases, leaving 7 bases of the junction unmatched.

The sample holds many counts of this clonotype. V gene TRBV28 combines with J gene TRBJ2-7, with TRBD2 identical over 10 bases. The CDR3 is 14 residues long. CDR1 and CDR2 from the germline V gene are MDHEN and SYDVKM. The V segment lost 5 bases and the J segment 2 bases; nucleotides outside the gene matches: 3. CDR3 loop: CASSISGRTYEQYF. The CDR3 DNA follows: TGTGCCAGCAGTATTAGCGGGAGGACCTACGAGCAGTACTTC.